Shown below are 3 T cell receptor beta chains from a single sample sequenced in a study of T cell repertoires in cytomegalovirus infection. TCRdb re-called the reads through MiXCR, storing one row per CDR3 protein. Seen here are 350,000 to 500,000 distinct CDR3 sequences, approximately 30% observed once, and the top ten hold roughly 13%. Sequenced input: PBMCs. All receptors come from a human donor in good health (CMV status not recorded). Some clones in this sample may be carry-over from other donors' samples.

V is TRBV5-6 and J is TRBJ1-2; D may be TRBD1 (5 bases). The CDR3 is 16 amino acids. V lost 0 bases and J 4 bases, leaving 16 bases between the germline ends. Germline CDR1 is SGHDT and CDR2 is YYEEEE. The CDR3 protein is CASSLEGYRDFYGYTF. In nucleotides, the CDR3 is TGTGCCAGCAGCTTGGAGGGGTACAGAGACTTCTATGGCTACACCTTC.

The chain joins TRBV7-9 to TRBJ1-1, with D perhaps TRBD1 (5 bases). This CDR3 comprises 13 residues. V lost 5 bases and J lost 7, with 14 bases in between. Germline loops: CDR1 SEHNR, CDR2 FQNEAQ (reference sequence). The CDR3 region has the DNA TGTGCCAGCAGCCCGACAGCCCAGCATGAAGCTTTCTTT. Its translation is CASSPTAQHEAFF.

Concerning this clonotype itself: A read error is possible here, since a much larger clone lies one base away. A read error is likely, as this CDR3 ends without the conserved phenylalanine or tryptophan. The CDR3 region has the DNA TGTGCCAGCAGCTTAGTTATGGGCTACACCTAC. Protein: CASSLVMGYTY. V usage is TRBV7-2 and J usage is TRBJ1-2; D is ambiguous. From germline, CDR1 is SGHTA and CDR2 FQGNSA. CDR3 size: 11 residues. V gave up 1 base and J gave up 8 bases, with 5 bases separating them.